Detailed here is one T cell receptor (beta chain). Its matching antigen is unknown. The PCR had 60 Vbeta and 13 Jbeta primers. This table comes from immunoSEQ multiplex PCR, and its TCRdb copy is limited to in-frame clones, with some not included. The table lists 150,000 to 200,000 clones, about 80% of them singletons. There were likely unrecorded immune exposures, though donors were nominally healthy when sampled. This sample is drawn from a study of cytomegalovirus exposure and HLA in healthy donors. Notes on the study in general: A few V segments could not be told apart, such as TRBV6-2 and TRBV6-3, and were left out. Whilst most TCR sequences proved rare, a subset of public TCRs occurred across many donors. Highly shared variants forming one cluster were likely a sequencing artifact.

Germline CDR1 is LNHDA and CDR2 is SQIVND (reference sequence). The CDR3 runs to 14 residues. The V end was cut by 6 bases, the J end by 5 bases, with 14 bases between. V is TRBV19 and J is TRBJ2-4; D gene unclear. Material: PBMCs. This receptor was identified in a woman in her fifties or sixties in good health and CMV-seronegative. CDR3 amino acids: CASRRLAGENIQYF. CDR3 sequence (DNA): TGTGCCAGTAGACGATTGGCAGGCGAAAACATTCAGTACTTC.